This TCR beta chain was sequenced in a study of blood T cell repertoires in COVID-19. Study-wide context: Material from acute and convalescent COVID-19 was sourced from the United States, Italy and Spain. PBMCs, B-cell-depleted T cells, or T cells were the source of the cDNA or gDNA that made up the material.

This clone has just one count. The V gene lost 4 bases and the J gene lost 6 bases, with 15 bases spanning the gap. This CDR3 contains 14 residues. The germline gives CDR1 MDHEN, CDR2 SYDVKM. Assay: immunoSEQ multiplex PCR; the TCRdb copy retains only in-frame clones and omits some. The sample lists roughly 130,000 clones; about four fifths were seen once. In assigning cohorts, the study relied on participant-reported clinical history. Input material: PBMCs or T cells enriched from blood (not recorded which). The clonotype originates from a man in his forties or fifties with acute COVID-19. The genes are TRBV28 and TRBJ1-2; TRBD1 is a possible D gene (6 bases). The CDR3 nucleotides are TGTGCCAGCAGTTCGGACAGCGACCTTGATGGCTACACCTTC. Translating gives CASSSDSDLDGYTF.